The source of this T cell receptor (beta chain) is a study of blood T cells in healthy people across ages. Using a J-beta primer mix together with a sample-barcoded 5' primer, a second PCR was run for about 7 to 12 cycles. Each sample provided no less than 2.5 million CDR3-containing paired-end reads. MiXCR, run by TCRdb on the 5' RACE reads, gives a single entry per CDR3 protein. Altogether about 380,000 distinct CDR3 sequences are present, roughly half being singletons, with the ten largest covering around 53%. Germline V gene sequence: CDR1 KGHDR, CDR2 SFDVKD. J lost 1 base, V lost 9 bases, and 5 bases had no gene match. The length of the CDR3 is 14 residues. This clonotype was recorded only once.

The sequence was obtained from a man aged 60-69 years in good health. What was sequenced was blood. The chain is built from TRBV24-1 and TRBJ2-1, with 7 bases fitting TRBD1. The CDR3 protein is CATSPGGSYNEQFF. Here the CDR3 DNA reads TGTGCCACCTCCCCAGGGGGATCCTACAATGAGCAGTTCTTC.